The 12 T cell receptor beta chains presented below share a single source sample, sequenced in a study of cytomegalovirus exposure and HLA in healthy donors (dated by TCRdb to 2017 to 2019). Library preparation employed the immunoSEQ multiplex PCR assay. A mixture of 60 forward primers for TCR Vbeta segments and 13 reverse primers for TCR Jbeta segments was used in the multiplex PCR. Drawn from immuneACCESS, this table holds only the in-frame rearrangements with V and J called that TCRdb kept. Clones are partly lost; checked studies trace under half to an unresolved V gene and leave the rest unexplained. The sample contains approximately 280,000 clones, 80% to 90% of them found a single time. More than 2% of the sample is held by the ten biggest clonotypes. Input material: PBMCs. Receptors originate from a woman between 18 and 29 years old in good health and CMV-seronegative.

This clone was found once. This chain links TRBV7-9 with TRBJ1-5; the D is unclear. Germline CDR1 reads SEHNR; CDR2 reads FQNEAQ (reference sequence). V dropped 6 bases and J dropped 4 bases, with 7 bases sitting between them. The CDR3 runs to 12 residues. The CDR3 here is CASRSGNQPQHF. CDR3 bases: TGTGCCAGCAGATCGGGGAATCAGCCCCAGCATTTT.

This clone was counted at least ten times. This chain links TRBV7-2 with TRBJ2-7; TRBD1 agrees at 7 bases. The CDR3 loop spans 13 amino acids. Germline CDR1 is SGHTA and CDR2 is FQGNSA. The V and J ends lost 5 bases and 3 bases, in that order; junction bases with no gene match: 4. CDR3 coding DNA: TGTGCCAGCAGCGAATGGGACAGCTACGAGCAGTACTTC. Translated: CASSEWDSYEQYF.

The chain carries TRBV29-1 and TRBJ1-2; D uncertain. Trimming cost V 5 bases and J 1 base, with 14 bases left between them. Germline V CDR1 and CDR2: SQVTM, ANQGSEA. CDR3 length: 14 amino acids. The CDR3: CSVNTQTHNYGYTF. CDR3 coding DNA: TGCAGCGTTAACACCCAAACACATAACTATGGCTACACCTTC.

The chain has TRBV7-9 and TRBJ2-1, with TRBD2 matching over 7 bases. Germline trimming cut 5 bases from V and 12 bases from J; bases unmatched to any gene: 10. The V gene's germline CDR1 is SEHNR and CDR2 FQNEAQ (reference sequence). CDR3 length: 13 amino acids. The CDR3 sequence: CASSEDPTGGQFF. The CDR3 DNA reads TGTGCCAGCAGCGAAGATCCCACGGGGGGGCAGTTCTTC.

Of note for this clone: The same CDR3 arises from other DNA sequences in this sample as well. V gene TRBV6-5 combines with J gene TRBJ1-1; possibly TRBD1 for D (6 bases). Trimming removed 0 bases at V and 2 bases at J, with 10 bases between. The CDR3 contains 15 residues. In germline, CDR1 is MNHEY, CDR2 SVGAGI. The CDR3, as DNA: TGTGCCAGCAGTTACTCGGGACAATTAAACACTGAAGCTTTCTTT. Its protein is CASSYSGQLNTEAFF.

V is TRBV18 and J is TRBJ2-3; 11 nucleotides align to TRBD2. The CDR3 has 17 amino acids. The germline gives CDR1 KGHSH, CDR2 LQKENI. J lost 1 base, V lost 3 bases, and 6 bases had no gene match. CDR3 bases: TGTGCCAGCTCACCGGTGGGACTAGCGGCCCGCACAGATACGCAGTATTTT. Translation: CASSPVGLAARTDTQYF.

The chain is built from TRBV7-9 and TRBJ1-3, with D possibly matching TRBD1 (6 bases). Germline CDR1 SEHNR, CDR2 FQNEAQ (reference sequence). CDR3 length equals 16 residues. With 5 bases removed from V and 0 bases from J, the gap between germline ends came to 14 bases. The CDR3 loop is CASSQRQASSGNTIYF. The CDR3 DNA follows: TGTGCCAGCAGCCAGCGACAGGCGAGCTCTGGAAACACCATATATTTT. The variable domain in full, completed from reference TRBV7-9 and TRBJ1-3, reads DTGVSQNPRHKITKRGQNVTFRCDPISEHNRLYWYRQTLGQGPEFLTYFQNEAQLEKSRLLSDRFSAERPKGSFSTLEIQRTEQGDSAMYLCASSQRQASSGNTIYFGEGSWLTVV.

The V gene is TRBV11-2, the J gene TRBJ2-5; 7 bases align to TRBD2. The CDR3 spans 11 residues. With V trimmed by 8 bases and J by 11 bases, 8 bases remained unmatched. Per germline, CDR1 SGHAT and CDR2 FQNNGV. The CDR3: CASDHSGEQYF. The DNA of the CDR3 is TGTGCCAGCGACCACAGCGGGGAGCAGTACTTC.

This clone showed up just once. The V gene is TRBV2, the J gene TRBJ2-5; D is perhaps TRBD2 (5 bases). The CDR3 extends over 13 amino acids. Germline V gene lookup returns CDR1 SNHLY and CDR2 FYNNEI. V lost 4 bases and J 3 bases, leaving 9 bases between the germline ends. CDR3 loop: CASSGFGEETQYF. In DNA form, the CDR3 reads TGTGCCAGCAGTGGGTTCGGGGAAGAGACCCAGTACTTC.

The gene calls are TRBV4-1 and TRBJ1-3; TRBD1 matches at 10 bases. The CDR3 runs 18 residues. Germline loops: CDR1 MGHRA, CDR2 YSYEKL. The trim removed 0 bases at V and 0 bases at J, leaving 5 bases unmatched. CDR3 DNA sequence: TGCGCCAGCAGCCAAGACGGGACAGGGGCGATCTCTGGAAACACCATATATTTT. Translation gives CASSQDGTGAISGNTIYF.

This chain links TRBV2 with TRBJ1-5, with 9 bases that match TRBD1. The CDR3 is 16 residues long. Germline CDR1 is SNHLY and CDR2 is FYNNEI. Unmatched junction bases numbered 13, after V lost 8 bases and J lost 5 bases. This CDR3 reads CASHLRQGGPDQPQHF. The DNA of the CDR3 is TGTGCCAGCCACCTTCGACAGGGGGGGCCGGATCAGCCCCAGCATTTT.

V usage is TRBV4-1 and J usage is TRBJ2-7; 7 bases fit TRBD1. From germline, CDR1 is MGHRA and CDR2 YSYEKL. Trimming took 5 bases from V and 3 from J; bases not matched to a gene: 7. CDR3 length: 14 residues. The CDR3 protein is CASSSGGPDYEQYF. The DNA for the CDR3 is TGCGCCAGCAGCTCAGGGGGTCCGGACTACGAGCAGTACTTC.